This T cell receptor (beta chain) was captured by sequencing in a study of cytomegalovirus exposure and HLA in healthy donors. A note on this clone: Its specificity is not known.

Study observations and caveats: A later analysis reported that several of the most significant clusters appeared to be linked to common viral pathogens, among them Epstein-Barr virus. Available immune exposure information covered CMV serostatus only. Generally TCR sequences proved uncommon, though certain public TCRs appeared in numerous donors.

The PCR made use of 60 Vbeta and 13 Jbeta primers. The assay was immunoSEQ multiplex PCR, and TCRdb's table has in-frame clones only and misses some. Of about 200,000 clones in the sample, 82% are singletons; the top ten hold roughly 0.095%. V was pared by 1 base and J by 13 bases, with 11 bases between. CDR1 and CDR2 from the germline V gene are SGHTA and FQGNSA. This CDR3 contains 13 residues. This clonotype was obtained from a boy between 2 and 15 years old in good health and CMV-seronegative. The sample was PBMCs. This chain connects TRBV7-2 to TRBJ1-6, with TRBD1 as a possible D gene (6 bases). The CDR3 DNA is TGTGCCAGCAGCTTAGAACAGGGTGGTCCCCTCCACTTT. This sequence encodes CASSLEQGGPLHF.